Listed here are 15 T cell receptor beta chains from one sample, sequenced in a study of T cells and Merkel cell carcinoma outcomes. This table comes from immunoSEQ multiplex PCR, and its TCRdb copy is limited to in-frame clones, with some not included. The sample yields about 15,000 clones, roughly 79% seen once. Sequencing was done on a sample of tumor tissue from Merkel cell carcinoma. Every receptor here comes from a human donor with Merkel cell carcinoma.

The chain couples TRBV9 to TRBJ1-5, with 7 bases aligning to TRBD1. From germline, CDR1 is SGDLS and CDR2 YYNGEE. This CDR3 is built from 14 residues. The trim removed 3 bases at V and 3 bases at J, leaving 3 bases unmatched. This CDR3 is CASSAGGDNQPQHF. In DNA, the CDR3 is TGTGCCAGCAGCGCAGGGGGGGACAATCAGCCCCAGCATTTT. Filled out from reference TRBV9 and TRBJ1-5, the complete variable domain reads DSGVTQTPKHLITATGQRVTLRCSPRSGDLSVYWYQQSLDQGLQFLIQYYNGEERAKGNILERFSAQQFPDLHSELNLSSLELGDSALYFCASSAGGDNQPQHFGDGTRLSIL.

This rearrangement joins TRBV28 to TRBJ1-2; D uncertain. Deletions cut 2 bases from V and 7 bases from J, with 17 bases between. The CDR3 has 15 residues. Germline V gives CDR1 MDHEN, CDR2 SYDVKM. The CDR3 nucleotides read TGTGCCAGCAGTTTAATCTCCGGGGAGTTCCTTGGCTACACCTTC. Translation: CASSLISGEFLGYTF.

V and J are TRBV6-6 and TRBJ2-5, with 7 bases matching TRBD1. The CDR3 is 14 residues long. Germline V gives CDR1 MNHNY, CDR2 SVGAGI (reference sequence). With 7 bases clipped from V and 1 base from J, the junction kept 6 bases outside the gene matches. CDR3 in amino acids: CASMDRTAQETQYF. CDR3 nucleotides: TGTGCCAGCATGGACAGGACTGCCCAAGAGACCCAGTACTTC.

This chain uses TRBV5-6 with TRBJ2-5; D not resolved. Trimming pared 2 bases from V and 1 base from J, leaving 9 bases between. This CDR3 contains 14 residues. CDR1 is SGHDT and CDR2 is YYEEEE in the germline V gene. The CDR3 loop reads CASSFVYTQETQYF. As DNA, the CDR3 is TGTGCCAGCAGCTTCGTGTACACCCAAGAGACCCAGTACTTC.

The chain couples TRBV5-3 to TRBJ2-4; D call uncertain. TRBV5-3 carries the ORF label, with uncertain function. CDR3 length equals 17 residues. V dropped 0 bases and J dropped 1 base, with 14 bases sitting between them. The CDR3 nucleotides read TGTGCCAGAAGCTTGGGAGGAGCCCGGGCCGCCAAAAACATTCAGTACTTC. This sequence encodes CARSLGGARAAKNIQYF.

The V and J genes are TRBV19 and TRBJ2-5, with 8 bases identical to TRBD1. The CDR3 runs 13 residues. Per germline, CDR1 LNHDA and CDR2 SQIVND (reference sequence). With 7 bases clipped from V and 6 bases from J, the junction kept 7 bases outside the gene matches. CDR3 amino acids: CASKPGQAKTQYF. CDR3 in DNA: TGTGCCAGTAAACCGGGACAGGCAAAGACCCAGTACTTC.

CDR3 bases: TGTGCCAGCAGCAGACCGGTCGTCGCGGGAGGGCCCCGAGGAGTTCAGTACTTC. This codes for CASSRPVVAGGPRGVQYF. The chain carries TRBV5-6 and TRBJ2-4; 9 bases fit TRBD2. V lost 4 bases and J lost 11; bases outside the gene matches: 22. This CDR3 region has 18 residues. Germline lookup yields CDR1 SGHDT and CDR2 YYEEEE.

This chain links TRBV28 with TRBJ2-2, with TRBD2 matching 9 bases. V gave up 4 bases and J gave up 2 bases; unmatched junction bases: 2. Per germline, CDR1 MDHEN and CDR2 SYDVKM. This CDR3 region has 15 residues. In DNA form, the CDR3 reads TGTGCCAGCAGTTCAGCGGGAGGCAACACCGGGGAGCTGTTTTTT. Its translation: CASSSAGGNTGELFF.

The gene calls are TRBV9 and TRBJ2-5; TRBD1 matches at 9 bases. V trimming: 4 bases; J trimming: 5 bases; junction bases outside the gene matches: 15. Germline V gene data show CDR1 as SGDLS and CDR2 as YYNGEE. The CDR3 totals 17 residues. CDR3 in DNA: TGTGCCAGCAGCCACCCCCGGGACAGGGTGGAGGGGGAGACCCAGTACTTC. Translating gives CASSHPRDRVEGETQYF.

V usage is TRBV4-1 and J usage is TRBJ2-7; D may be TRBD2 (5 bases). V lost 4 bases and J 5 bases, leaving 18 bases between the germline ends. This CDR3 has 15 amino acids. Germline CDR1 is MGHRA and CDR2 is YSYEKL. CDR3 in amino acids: CASSRGERSSHEQYF. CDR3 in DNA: TGCGCCAGCAGCCGTGGGGAGCGGTCCAGTCACGAGCAGTACTTC.

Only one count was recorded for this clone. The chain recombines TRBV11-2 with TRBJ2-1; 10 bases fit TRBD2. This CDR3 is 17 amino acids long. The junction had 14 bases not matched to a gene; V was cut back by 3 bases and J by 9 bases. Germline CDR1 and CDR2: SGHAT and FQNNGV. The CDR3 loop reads CASSFRTSGQRLGEQFF. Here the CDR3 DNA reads TGTGCCAGCAGCTTTCGGACTAGCGGCCAACGGTTGGGTGAGCAGTTCTTC.

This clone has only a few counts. DNA for the CDR3: TGTGCCACCAGCAGCTTACCTACCGGGGAGCTGTTTTTT. Translating it yields CATSSLPTGELFF. The chain links TRBV15 to TRBJ2-2; no reliable D call. Trimming cost V 3 bases and J 5 bases, with 7 bases left between them. Looked up from germline, CDR1 is LNHNV and CDR2 is YYDKDF (reference sequence). This CDR3 comprises 13 residues.

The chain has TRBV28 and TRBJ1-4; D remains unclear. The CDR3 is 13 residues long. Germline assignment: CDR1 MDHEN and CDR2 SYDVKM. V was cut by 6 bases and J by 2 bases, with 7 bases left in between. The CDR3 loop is CASRPGTNEKLFF. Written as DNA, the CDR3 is TGTGCCAGCAGGCCTGGGACTAATGAAAAACTGTTTTTT.

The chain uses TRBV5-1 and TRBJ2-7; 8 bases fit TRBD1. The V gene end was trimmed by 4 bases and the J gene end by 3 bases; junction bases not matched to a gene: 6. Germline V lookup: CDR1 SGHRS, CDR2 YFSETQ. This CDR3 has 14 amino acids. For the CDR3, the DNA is TGCGCCAGCAGCGGGGGACAGGAATTCTACGAGCAGTACTTC. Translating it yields CASSGGQEFYEQYF. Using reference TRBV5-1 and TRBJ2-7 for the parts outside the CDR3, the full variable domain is KAGVTQTPRYLIKTRGQQVTLSCSPISGHRSVSWYQQTPGQGLQFLFEYFSETQRNKGNFPGRFSGRQFSNSRSEMNVSTLELGDSALYLCASSGGQEFYEQYFGPGTRLTVT.

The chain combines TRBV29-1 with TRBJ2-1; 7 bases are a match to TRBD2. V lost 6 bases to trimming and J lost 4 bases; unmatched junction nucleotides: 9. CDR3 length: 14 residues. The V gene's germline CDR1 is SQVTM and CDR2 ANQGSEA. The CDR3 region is CSVPWGGTYNEQFF. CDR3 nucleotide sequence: TGCAGCGTCCCTTGGGGGGGAACTTACAATGAGCAGTTCTTC.